This entry lists 16 T cell receptor beta chains sequenced from one sample in a study of T cells in Graves' hyperthyroidism and ophthalmopathy. RNA transcripts gave rise to amplified TCR beta CDR3 regions. The TCR CDR3 first-round RT-PCR relied on the HTBI primer set. TCRdb re-called the multiplex PCR reads through MiXCR, storing one row per CDR3 protein. This table has about 530,000 distinct CDR3 sequences, roughly 15% appearing once. Sequenced: blood. The receptors stem from a woman aged 18 to 35 with Graves' ophthalmopathy.

The sample holds a few counts of this clonotype. The chain employs TRBV9 and TRBJ2-1, with no clear D. This CDR3 is built from 13 residues. The V end lost 0 bases, the J end lost 8 bases, and 9 bases lay between the germline ends. From germline, CDR1 is SGDLS and CDR2 YYNGEE. DNA of the CDR3: TGTGCCAGCAGCGTAGATGCGGTCCATGAGCAGTTCTTC. Its translation is CASSVDAVHEQFF.

This clonotype has at least ten counts. V usage is TRBV28 and J usage is TRBJ1-5, with 7 bases lining up with TRBD1. V shed 6 bases, J shed 4 bases, and the junction held 6 bases outside the gene matches. CDR3 length: 14 amino acids. Looked up from germline, CDR1 is MDHEN and CDR2 is SYDVKM. CDR3 sequence: CASRAPGQNQPQHF. DNA for the CDR3: TGTGCCAGCAGAGCACCGGGACAGAATCAGCCCCAGCATTTT.

The rearrangement joins TRBV5-1 to TRBJ2-7, with D tentatively TRBD1 or TRBD2 (5 bases each). The ends were cut back, 0 bases at V and 2 bases at J, with 12 bases in the middle. This CDR3 has 15 residues. Germline CDR1 SGHRS, CDR2 YFSETQ. As DNA, the CDR3 is TGCGCCAGCAGCTTGGGGGGGAAAGGGCCCTACGAGCAGTACTTC. This encodes CASSLGGKGPYEQYF.

This clonotype has only a few counts. The chain is built from TRBV30 and TRBJ2-7, with 7 bases that match TRBD2. The junction had 4 bases not matched to a gene; V was cut back by 0 bases and J by 5 bases. The germline V gene has CDR1 GTSNPN and CDR2 SVGIG (reference sequence). The CDR3 has 13 residues. The CDR3 sequence is CAWSVLGGDEQYF. As DNA, the CDR3 is TGTGCCTGGAGTGTACTGGGGGGGGACGAGCAGTACTTC.

The chain employs TRBV11-2 and TRBJ2-3; unclear D gene. V was pared by 5 bases and J by 5 bases, with 14 bases between. The CDR3 totals 14 residues. Germline V gene sequence: CDR1 SGHAT, CDR2 FQNNGV. CDR3 sequence: CASSRPSAGDTQYF. The DNA for the CDR3 is TGTGCCAGCAGCCGCCCCTCGGCAGGAGATACGCAGTATTTT.

This clonotype was counted ten times or more. The gene calls are TRBV7-3 and TRBJ2-7; TRBD2 matches 8 bases. With V trimmed by 3 bases and J by 3 bases, 4 bases remained unmatched. The CDR3 consists of 14 residues. From germline, CDR1 is SGHTA and CDR2 FQGTGA. The CDR3 here is CASSLEGLVYEQYF. In DNA form, the CDR3 reads TGTGCCAGCAGCTTGGAGGGACTAGTCTACGAGCAGTACTTC. The full variable domain, in which reference TRBV7-3 and TRBJ2-7 provide the parts outside the CDR3, is GAGVSQTPSNKVTEKGKYVELRCDPISGHTALYWYRQSLGQGPEFLIYFQGTGAADDSGLPNDRFFAVRPEGSVSTLKIQRTERGDSAVYLCASSLEGLVYEQYFGPGTRLTVT.

This clonotype was picked up many times. V usage is TRBV5-6 and J usage is TRBJ2-7; 8 bases line up with TRBD2. CDR1 and CDR2 (germline): SGHDT, YYEEEE. The junction had 3 bases not matched to a gene; V was cut back by 2 bases and J by 2 bases. The CDR3 covers 14 residues. CDR3 in amino acids: CASSLELAAYEQYF. The CDR3 DNA is TGTGCCAGCAGCTTAGAACTAGCGGCCTACGAGCAGTACTTC.

The sample holds a few counts of this clonotype. In DNA, the CDR3 is TGTGCCAGCAGTCCCCTGACTAGCGGGAGGGGCACCGGGGAGCTGTTTTTT. Its protein product is CASSPLTSGRGTGELFF. This chain connects TRBV12-3 or TRBV12-4 to TRBJ2-2, with 14 bases identical to TRBD2. The CDR3 length is 17 residues. With V trimmed by 5 bases and J by 4 bases, 6 bases remained unmatched.

The chain has TRBV6-4 and TRBJ1-1; D unclear. This CDR3 has 15 amino acids. CDR1 MRHNA and CDR2 SNTAGT come from the germline V gene. The V end was cut by 4 bases, the J end by 5 bases, with 17 bases between. For the CDR3, the DNA is TGTGCCAGCAGTGTCCCGGCGGGGTACGAGACTGAAGCTTTCTTT. Translating it yields CASSVPAGYETEAFF.

This clonotype was seen at least ten times. The V gene is TRBV20-1, the J gene TRBJ2-7, with unresolved D. The germline gives CDR1 DFQATT, CDR2 SNEGSKA (reference sequence). The CDR3 has 13 amino acids. V shed 6 bases and J shed 2 bases, with 14 bases lying between them. CDR3 DNA: TGCAGTGCGTATCTGCAGGTGGCCTACGAGCAGTACTTC. It translates to CSAYLQVAYEQYF.

There are many counts of this clonotype. This sequence joins TRBV12-3 or TRBV12-4 and TRBJ2-1; D may be TRBD2 (6 bases). V gave up 5 bases and J gave up 9 bases, with 23 bases separating them. The CDR3 extends over 16 amino acids. For the CDR3, the DNA is TGTGCCAGCAGTGGGACTCCGGGACTCACTTTCGGTGAGCAGTTCTTC. Translated, it gives CASSGTPGLTFGEQFF.

V usage is TRBV12-3 or TRBV12-4 and J usage is TRBJ2-2; D gene unclear. V lost 3 bases and J 7 bases, leaving 9 bases between the germline ends. The CDR3 is made up of 13 amino acids. In DNA form, the CDR3 reads TGTGCCAGCAGTTTTCAAACCGGCGGGGAGCTGTTTTTT. It codes for CASSFQTGGELFF.

Regarding this clonotype: A much larger clonotype is one base distant, so this may be a read error. This sequence joins TRBV28 and TRBJ1-1, with unresolved D. The germline gives CDR1 MDHEN, CDR2 SYDVKM. This CDR3 has 15 amino acids. The CDR3 here is CASSFSRNLNTKAFF. The DNA of the CDR3 is TGTGCCAGCAGTTTTAGTCGTAATCTCAACACTAAAGCTTTCTTT.

The table lists this clonotype with many counts. The V and J genes are TRBV9 and TRBJ2-3; 8 bases are shared with TRBD2. The CDR3 loop spans 17 amino acids. Trimming took 0 bases from V and 6 from J; bases not matched to a gene: 12. From germline, CDR1 is SGDLS and CDR2 YYNGEE. Here the CDR3 DNA reads TGTGCCAGCAGCGTAGCCCTCGCTCGCCGGGGGGGTGATACGCAGTATTTT. Translation: CASSVALARRGGDTQYF.

The CDR3 loop reads CASSVAGNEAFF. As DNA, the CDR3 is TGCGCCAGCAGTGTAGCGGGGAATGAAGCTTTCTTT. The chain employs TRBV10-2 and TRBJ1-1; no clear D. This CDR3 has 12 residues. V was shortened by 4 bases and J by 7 bases, with 10 bases between the two germline ends. CDR1 WSHSY and CDR2 SAAADI come from the germline V gene.

This clonotype was found a few times. V is TRBV2 and J is TRBJ2-4; 14 positions match TRBD2. The V gene's germline CDR1 is SNHLY and CDR2 FYNNEI. The length of the CDR3 is 15 residues. V dropped 4 bases and J dropped 4; count of bases not matched to a gene: 0. The CDR3 region is CASSGTSGGKNIQYF. CDR3 nucleotide sequence: TGTGCCAGCAGTGGGACTAGCGGGGGGAAAAACATTCAGTACTTC.